This TCR beta chain was sequenced in a study of graft-versus-host responses after intestinal transplantation. Study details: All recipients got anti-thymocyte globulin induction, then tacrolimus and steroids for about three years. General study findings and limits: There was an association between peak levels of circulating GvH clones and early post-transplant HvG declines.

CDR1 is SGHDT and CDR2 is YYEEEE in the germline V gene. V lost 1 base and J lost 2, with 14 bases in between. CDR3 length equals 16 residues. Regarding this clone: Its cognate antigen is unknown.

Once graft tissue had been processed, intraepithelial and lamina propria lymphocytes were released. Produced via immunoSEQ multiplex PCR; TCRdb's table is partial and in-frame only. The top ten hold less than 4% of the sample, which has about 29,000 clones, over 60% seen once. The V and J genes are TRBV5-6 and TRBJ2-3; D is uncertain. This clonotype was obtained from a human patient who received an intestinal transplant, so some T cells may come from the graft donor. The sample was ileum tissue, taken 98 days after intestinal transplantation. Here the CDR3 reads CASSLWVGQNTDTQYF. CDR3 DNA sequence: TGTGCCAGCAGCTTGTGGGTCGGTCAAAACACAGATACGCAGTATTTT.